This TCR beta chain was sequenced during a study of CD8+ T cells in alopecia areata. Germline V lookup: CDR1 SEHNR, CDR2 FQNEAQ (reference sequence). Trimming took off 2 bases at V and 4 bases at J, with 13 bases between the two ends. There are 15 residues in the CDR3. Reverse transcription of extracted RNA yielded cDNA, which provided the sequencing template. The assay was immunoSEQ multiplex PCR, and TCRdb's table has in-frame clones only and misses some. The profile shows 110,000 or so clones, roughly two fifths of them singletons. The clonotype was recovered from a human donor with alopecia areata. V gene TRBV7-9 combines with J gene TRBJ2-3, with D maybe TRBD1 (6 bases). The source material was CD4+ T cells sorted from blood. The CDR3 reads CASSLTQGRADTQYF. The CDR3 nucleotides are TGTGCCAGCAGCTTAACGCAGGGGAGAGCAGATACGCAGTATTTT.